This T cell receptor (beta chain) came from a study of blood T cell repertoires in COVID-19. Authors' analysis steps: For nucleated cells, counts were estimated from reference gene primer amplification. The repertoire was sequenced with immunoSEQ multiplex PCR; TCRdb's copy has only in-frame clones and lacks some. V and J calls and clone size follow that table, whereas D and trimming were derived from the DNA. The table records 85,000 to 130,000 clones, 85% to 90% of them present only once. The CDR3 extends over 15 amino acids. V lost 3 bases and J lost 2; bases outside the gene matches: 6. Germline CDR1 is SGHRS and CDR2 is YFSETQ.

V and J are TRBV5-1 and TRBJ2-7, with 9 bases matching TRBD2. This TCR was sampled from a human donor in a cohort sampled during active COVID-19. Sequencing was done on a sample of peripheral blood. CDR3 sequence: CASSSEGGRAYEQYF. DNA of the CDR3: TGCGCCAGCAGCTCCGAGGGCGGGAGGGCCTACGAGCAGTACTTC.